This TCR beta chain was recorded in a study of Ad26.COV2.S vaccination and SARS-CoV-2 variants. Turning to the study itself: A COV1001 Ad26.COV2.S trial-arm participant provided the sample.

The CDR3 contains 13 residues. Germline V CDR1 and CDR2: GTSNPN, SVGIG (reference sequence). The ends lost 2 bases at V and 4 bases at J; junction bases unmatched: 5. Overall study results and limits: The study found higher spike-specific TCR breadth in vaccine than placebo recipients.

This clone has just one count. Its antigen is as yet unknown. The sample's treatment: some 20 received Ad26.COV2.S at low or high dose, single or two shots; 5 received placebo; per-sample allocation not given. The samples date from day 63 after the first vaccine or placebo injection. This adult donor, from Boston, was 18-55 years old. Vaccination used an Ad26 vector expressing Wuhan-strain SARS-CoV-2 spike. Repertoires were generated with immunoSEQ multiplex PCR, while TCRdb's copy carries only in-frame clones and drops some. The sample has 300,000 to 400,000 clones, 70% to 90% seen once. The specimen was peripheral blood, collected in a trial of Ad26.COV2.S vaccine versus placebo. This sequence was found in a person aged 18-60 years who received the Ad26.COV2.S COVID-19 vaccine or a placebo. The chain uses TRBV30 and TRBJ2-7, with 7 bases fitting TRBD2. The CDR3, as DNA: TGTGCCTGGAGTAGCGGGATTAAGTACGAGCAGTACTTC. This encodes CAWSSGIKYEQYF. Looking up the rest from reference TRBV30 and TRBJ2-7 gives the full variable domain: SQTIHQWPATLVQPVGSPLSLECTVEGTSNPNLYWYRQAAGRGLQLLFYSVGIGQISSEVPQNLSASRPQDRQFILSSKKLLLSDSGFYLCAWSSGIKYEQYFGPGTRLTVT.